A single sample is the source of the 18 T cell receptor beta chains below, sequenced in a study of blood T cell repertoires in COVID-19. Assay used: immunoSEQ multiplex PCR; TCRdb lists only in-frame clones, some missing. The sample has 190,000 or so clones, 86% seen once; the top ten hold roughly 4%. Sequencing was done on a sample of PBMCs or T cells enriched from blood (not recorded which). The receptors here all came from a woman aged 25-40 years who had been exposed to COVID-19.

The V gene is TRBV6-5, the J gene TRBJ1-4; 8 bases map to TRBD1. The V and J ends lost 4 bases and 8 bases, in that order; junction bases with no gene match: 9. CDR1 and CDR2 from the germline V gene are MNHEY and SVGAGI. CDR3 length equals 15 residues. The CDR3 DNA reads TGTGCCAGCAGTTCTCTCGGGACAGGAGGGGAAAAACTGTTTTTT. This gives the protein CASSSLGTGGEKLFF.

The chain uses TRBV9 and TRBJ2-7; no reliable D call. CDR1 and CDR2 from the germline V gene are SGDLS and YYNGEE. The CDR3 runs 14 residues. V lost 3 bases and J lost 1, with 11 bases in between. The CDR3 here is CASSALPGSYEQYF. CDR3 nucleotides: TGTGCCAGCAGCGCTCTTCCGGGTTCCTACGAGCAGTACTTC.

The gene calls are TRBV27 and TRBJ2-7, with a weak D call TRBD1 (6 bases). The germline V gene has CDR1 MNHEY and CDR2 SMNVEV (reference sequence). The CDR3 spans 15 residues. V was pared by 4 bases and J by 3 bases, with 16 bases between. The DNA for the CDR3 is TGTGCCAGCAGTTCCAACAGGGATGCTAACTACGAGCAGTACTTC. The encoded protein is CASSSNRDANYEQYF.

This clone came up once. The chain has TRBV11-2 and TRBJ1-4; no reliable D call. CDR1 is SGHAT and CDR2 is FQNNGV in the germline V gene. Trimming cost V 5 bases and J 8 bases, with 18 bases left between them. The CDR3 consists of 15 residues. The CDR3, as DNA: TGTGCCAGCAGCAAGGACGGGGTCCCCGGAGAAAAACTGTTTTTT. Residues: CASSKDGVPGEKLFF.

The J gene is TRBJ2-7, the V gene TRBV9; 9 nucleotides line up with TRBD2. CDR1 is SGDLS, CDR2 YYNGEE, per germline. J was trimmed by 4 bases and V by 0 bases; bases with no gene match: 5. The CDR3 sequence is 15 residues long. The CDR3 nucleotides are TGTGCCAGCAGCGTAGGGCTAGCGGGGACGTACGAGCAGTACTTC. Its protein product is CASSVGLAGTYEQYF.

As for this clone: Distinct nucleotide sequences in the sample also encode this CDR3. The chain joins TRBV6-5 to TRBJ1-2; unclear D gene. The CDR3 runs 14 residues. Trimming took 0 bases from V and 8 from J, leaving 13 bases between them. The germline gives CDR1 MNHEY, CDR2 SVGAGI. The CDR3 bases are TGTGCCAGCAGTTACTCCGGCAGGAATTACGGCTACACCTTC. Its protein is CASSYSGRNYGYTF.

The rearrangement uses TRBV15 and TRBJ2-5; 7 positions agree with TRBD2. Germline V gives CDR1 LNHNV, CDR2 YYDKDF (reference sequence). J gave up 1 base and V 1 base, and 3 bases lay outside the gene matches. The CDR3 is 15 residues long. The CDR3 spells CATSRGEGFQETQYF. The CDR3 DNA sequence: TGTGCCACCAGCAGAGGGGAGGGGTTCCAAGAGACCCAGTACTTC.

The CDR3 nucleotides are TGCGCCAGCAGTCCGGATGGAGGCATCGCTTCTGGAAACACCATATATTTT. This encodes CASSPDGGIASGNTIYF. The V and J genes are TRBV5-1 and TRBJ1-3; D uncertain. Germline V lookup: CDR1 SGHRS, CDR2 YFSETQ. The CDR3 has 17 residues. The V gene lost 5 bases and the J gene lost 1 base, with 19 bases spanning the gap.

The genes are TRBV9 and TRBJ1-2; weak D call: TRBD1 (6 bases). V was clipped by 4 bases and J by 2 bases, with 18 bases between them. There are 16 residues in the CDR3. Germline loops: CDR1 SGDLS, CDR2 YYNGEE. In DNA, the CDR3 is TGTGCCAGCAGCCCTTCGTACCCTACAGGGAACTATGGCTACACCTTC. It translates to CASSPSYPTGNYGYTF. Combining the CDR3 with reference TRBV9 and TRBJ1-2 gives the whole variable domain DSGVTQTPKHLITATGQRVTLRCSPRSGDLSVYWYQQSLDQGLQFLIQYYNGEERAKGNILERFSAQQFPDLHSELNLSSLELGDSALYFCASSPSYPTGNYGYTFGSGTRLTVV.

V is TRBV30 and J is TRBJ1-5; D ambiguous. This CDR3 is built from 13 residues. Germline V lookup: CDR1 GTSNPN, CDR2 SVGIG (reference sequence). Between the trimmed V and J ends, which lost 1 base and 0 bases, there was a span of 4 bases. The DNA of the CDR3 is TGTGCCTGGAGTGCTAATAGCAATCAGCCCCAGCATTTT. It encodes CAWSANSNQPQHF.

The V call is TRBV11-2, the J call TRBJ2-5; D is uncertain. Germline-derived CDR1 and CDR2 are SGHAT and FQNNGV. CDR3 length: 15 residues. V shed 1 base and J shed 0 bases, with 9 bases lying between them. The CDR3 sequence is CASSLGQTHQETQYF. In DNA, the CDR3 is TGTGCCAGCAGCTTAGGTCAGACACACCAAGAGACCCAGTACTTC.

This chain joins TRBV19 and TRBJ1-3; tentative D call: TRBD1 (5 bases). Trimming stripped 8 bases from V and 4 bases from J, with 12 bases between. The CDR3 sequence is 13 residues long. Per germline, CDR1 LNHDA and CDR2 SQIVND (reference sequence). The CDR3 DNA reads TGTGCCAGTGGTACAGGTCGAGGAAACACCATATATTTT. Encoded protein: CASGTGRGNTIYF.

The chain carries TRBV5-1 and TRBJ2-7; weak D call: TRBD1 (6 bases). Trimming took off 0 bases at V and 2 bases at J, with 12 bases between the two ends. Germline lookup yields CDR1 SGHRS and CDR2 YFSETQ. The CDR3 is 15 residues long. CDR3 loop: CASSLGAGVTYEQYF. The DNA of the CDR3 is TGCGCCAGCAGCTTGGGGGCAGGGGTAACCTACGAGCAGTACTTC.

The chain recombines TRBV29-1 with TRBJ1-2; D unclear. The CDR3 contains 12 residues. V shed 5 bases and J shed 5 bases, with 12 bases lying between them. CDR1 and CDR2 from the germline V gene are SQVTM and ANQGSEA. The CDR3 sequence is CSVLGGKYGYTF. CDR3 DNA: TGCAGCGTTTTAGGCGGGAAGTATGGCTACACCTTC. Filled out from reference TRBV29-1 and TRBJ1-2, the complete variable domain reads SAVISQKPSRDICQRGTSLTIQCQVDSQVTMMFWYRQQPGQSLTLIATANQGSEATYESGFVIDKFPISRPNLTFSTLTVSNMSPEDSSIYLCSVLGGKYGYTFGSGTRLTVV.

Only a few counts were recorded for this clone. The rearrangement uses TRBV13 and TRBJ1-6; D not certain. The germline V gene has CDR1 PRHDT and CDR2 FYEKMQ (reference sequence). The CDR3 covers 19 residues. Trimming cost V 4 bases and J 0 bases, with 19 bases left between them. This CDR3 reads CASSSGPSIAGSYNSPLHF. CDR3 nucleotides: TGTGCCAGCAGCTCCGGGCCATCTATCGCGGGCTCCTATAATTCACCCCTCCACTTT.

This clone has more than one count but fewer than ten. Written as DNA, the CDR3 is TGTGCCAGCAGCCCTCTAACAGGGCATGAAGCTTTCTTT. Protein product: CASSPLTGHEAFF. The chain recombines TRBV11-1 with TRBJ1-1; D perhaps matches TRBD1 (6 bases). Germline lookup yields CDR1 SGHAT and CDR2 FQDESV (reference sequence). The V end lost 5 bases, the J end lost 7 bases, and 14 bases lay between the germline ends. This CDR3 region has 13 residues.

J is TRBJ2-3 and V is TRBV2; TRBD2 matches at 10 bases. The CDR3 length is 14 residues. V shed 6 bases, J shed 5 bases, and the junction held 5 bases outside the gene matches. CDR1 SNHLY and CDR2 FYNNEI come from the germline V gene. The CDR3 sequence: CASSQRGGGDTQYF. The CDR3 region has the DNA TGTGCCAGCAGCCAGCGGGGGGGTGGAGATACGCAGTATTTT.

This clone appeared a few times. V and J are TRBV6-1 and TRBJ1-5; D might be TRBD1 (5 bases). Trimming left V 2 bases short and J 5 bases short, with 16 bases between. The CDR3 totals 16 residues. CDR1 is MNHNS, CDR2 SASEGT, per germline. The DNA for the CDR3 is TGTGCCAGCAGTGAAATCTGGCAGGGCCAGGATCAGCCCCAGCATTTT. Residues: CASSEIWQGQDQPQHF.